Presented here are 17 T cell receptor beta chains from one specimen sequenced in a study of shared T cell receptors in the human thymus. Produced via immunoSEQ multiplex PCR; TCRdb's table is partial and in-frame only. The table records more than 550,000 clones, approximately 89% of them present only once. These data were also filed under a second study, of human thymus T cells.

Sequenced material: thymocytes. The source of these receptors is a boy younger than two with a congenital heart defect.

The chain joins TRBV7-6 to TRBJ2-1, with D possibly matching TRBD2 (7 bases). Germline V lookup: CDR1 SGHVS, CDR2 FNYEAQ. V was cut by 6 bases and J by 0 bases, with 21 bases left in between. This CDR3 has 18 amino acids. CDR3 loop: CASSRPEGGVHSYNEQFF. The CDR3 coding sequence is TGTGCCAGCAGTCGGCCGGAAGGGGGGGTTCACTCCTACAATGAGCAGTTCTTC.

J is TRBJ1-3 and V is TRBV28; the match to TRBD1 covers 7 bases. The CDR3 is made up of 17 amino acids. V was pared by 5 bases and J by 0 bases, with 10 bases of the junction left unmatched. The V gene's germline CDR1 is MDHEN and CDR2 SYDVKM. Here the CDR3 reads CASSLRDSLSSGNTIYF. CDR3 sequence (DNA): TGTGCCAGCAGTCTGCGGGACAGCCTCAGCTCTGGAAACACCATATATTTT.

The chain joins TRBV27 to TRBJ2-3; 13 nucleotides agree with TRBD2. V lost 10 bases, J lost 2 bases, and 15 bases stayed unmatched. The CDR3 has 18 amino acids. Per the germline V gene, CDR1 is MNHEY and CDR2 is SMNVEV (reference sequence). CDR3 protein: CATHSGLAGRGNTDTQYF. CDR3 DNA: TGTGCCACCCACTCGGGACTAGCGGGGAGGGGAAACACAGATACGCAGTATTTT.

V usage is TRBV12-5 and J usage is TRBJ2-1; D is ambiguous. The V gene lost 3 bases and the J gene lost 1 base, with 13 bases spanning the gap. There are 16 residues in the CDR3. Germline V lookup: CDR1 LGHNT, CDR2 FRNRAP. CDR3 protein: CASGFFKRASYNEQFF. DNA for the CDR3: TGTGCTAGTGGTTTTTTTAAGAGAGCGTCCTACAATGAGCAGTTCTTC.

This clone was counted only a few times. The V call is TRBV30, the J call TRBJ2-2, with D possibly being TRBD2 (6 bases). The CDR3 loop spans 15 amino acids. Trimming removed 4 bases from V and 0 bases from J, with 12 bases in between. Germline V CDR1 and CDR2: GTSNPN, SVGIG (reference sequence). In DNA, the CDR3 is TGTGCCTGGAAAGGCGGGGCCGCGAACACCGGGGAGCTGTTTTTT. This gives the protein CAWKGGAANTGELFF.

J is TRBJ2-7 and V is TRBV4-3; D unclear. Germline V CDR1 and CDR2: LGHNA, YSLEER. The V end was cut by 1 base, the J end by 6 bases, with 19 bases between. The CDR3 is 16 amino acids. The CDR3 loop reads CASSQVPNFPHSEQYF. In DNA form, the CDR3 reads TGCGCCAGCAGCCAAGTCCCGAACTTCCCGCACTCCGAGCAGTACTTC.

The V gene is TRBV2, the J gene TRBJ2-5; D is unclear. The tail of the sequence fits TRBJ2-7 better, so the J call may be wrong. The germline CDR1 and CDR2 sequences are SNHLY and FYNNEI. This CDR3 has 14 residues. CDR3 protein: CAGSETKRPYEQYF. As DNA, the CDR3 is TGTGCCGGCTCAGAAACTAAGCGACCCTACGAGCAGTACTTC.

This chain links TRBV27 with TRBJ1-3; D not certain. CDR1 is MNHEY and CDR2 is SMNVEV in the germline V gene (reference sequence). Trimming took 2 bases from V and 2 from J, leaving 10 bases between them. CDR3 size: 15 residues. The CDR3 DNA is TGTGCCAGCAGTTTACGAGGTGGTGCTGGAAACACCATATATTTT. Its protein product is CASSLRGGAGNTIYF.

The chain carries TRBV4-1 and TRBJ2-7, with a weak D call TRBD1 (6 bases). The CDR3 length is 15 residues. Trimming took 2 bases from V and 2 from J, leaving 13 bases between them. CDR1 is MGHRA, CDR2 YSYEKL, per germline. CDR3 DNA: TGCGCCAGCAGCCAAACGGACAGATCAACCTACGAGCAGTACTTC. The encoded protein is CASSQTDRSTYEQYF.

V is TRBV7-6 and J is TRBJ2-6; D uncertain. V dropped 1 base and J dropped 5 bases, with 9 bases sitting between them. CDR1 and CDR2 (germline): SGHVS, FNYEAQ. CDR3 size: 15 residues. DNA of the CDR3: TGTGCCAGCAGCTTAGTACTGGTTCGGGCCAACGTCCTGACTTTC. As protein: CASSLVLVRANVLTF.

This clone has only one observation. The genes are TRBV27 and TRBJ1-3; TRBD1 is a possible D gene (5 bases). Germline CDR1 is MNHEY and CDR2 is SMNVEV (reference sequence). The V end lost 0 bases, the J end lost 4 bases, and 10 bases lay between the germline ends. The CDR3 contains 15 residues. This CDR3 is CASSLSRGTGNTIYF. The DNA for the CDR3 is TGTGCCAGCAGTTTATCGCGGGGGACGGGAAACACCATATATTTT.

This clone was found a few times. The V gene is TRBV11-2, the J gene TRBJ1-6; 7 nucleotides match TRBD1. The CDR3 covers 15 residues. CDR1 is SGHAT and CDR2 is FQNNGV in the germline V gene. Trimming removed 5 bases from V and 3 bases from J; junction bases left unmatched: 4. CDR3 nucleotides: TGTGCCAGCAGCGACCGACAGGGCTATAATTCACCCCTCCACTTT. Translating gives CASSDRQGYNSPLHF.

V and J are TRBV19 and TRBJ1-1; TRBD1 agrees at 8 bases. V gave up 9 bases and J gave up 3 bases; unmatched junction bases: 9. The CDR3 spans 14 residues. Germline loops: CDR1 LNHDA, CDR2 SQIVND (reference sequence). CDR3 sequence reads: CASSGQAKDTEAFF. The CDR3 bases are TGTGCCAGCTCGGGACAGGCTAAGGACACTGAAGCTTTCTTT.

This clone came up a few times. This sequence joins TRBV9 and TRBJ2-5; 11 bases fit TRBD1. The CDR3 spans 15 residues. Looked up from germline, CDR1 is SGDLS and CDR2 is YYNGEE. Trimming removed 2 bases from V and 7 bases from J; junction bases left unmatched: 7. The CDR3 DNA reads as TGTGCCAGCAGCGTCACGGGACAGGGGGTTGGGACCCAGTACTTC. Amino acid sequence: CASSVTGQGVGTQYF.

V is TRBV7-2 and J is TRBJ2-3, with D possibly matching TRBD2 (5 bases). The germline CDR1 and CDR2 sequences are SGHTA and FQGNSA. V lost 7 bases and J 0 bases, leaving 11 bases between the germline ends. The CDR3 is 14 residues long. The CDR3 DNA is TGTGCCAGCACCTCTAGCCCTAGCACAGATACGCAGTATTTT. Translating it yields CASTSSPSTDTQYF.

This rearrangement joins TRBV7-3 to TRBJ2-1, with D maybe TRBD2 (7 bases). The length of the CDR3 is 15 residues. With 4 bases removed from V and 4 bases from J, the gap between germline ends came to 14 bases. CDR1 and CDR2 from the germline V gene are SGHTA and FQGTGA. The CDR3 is CASSSLAGAYNEQFF. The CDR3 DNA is TGTGCCAGCAGCTCCTTGGCGGGGGCATACAATGAGCAGTTCTTC.

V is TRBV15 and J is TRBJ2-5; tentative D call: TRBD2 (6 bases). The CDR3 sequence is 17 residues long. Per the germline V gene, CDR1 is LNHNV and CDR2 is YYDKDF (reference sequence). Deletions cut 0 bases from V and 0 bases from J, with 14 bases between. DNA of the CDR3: TGTGCCACCAGCAGAGAGGTGGGGAGGCGGTACCAAGAGACCCAGTACTTC. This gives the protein CATSREVGRRYQETQYF. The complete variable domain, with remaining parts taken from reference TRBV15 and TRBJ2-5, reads DAMVIQNPRYQVTQFGKPVTLSCSQTLNHNVMYWYQQKSSQAPKLLFHYYDKDFNNEADTPDNFQSRRPNTSFCFLDIRSPGLGDTAMYLCATSREVGRRYQETQYFGPGTRLLVL.